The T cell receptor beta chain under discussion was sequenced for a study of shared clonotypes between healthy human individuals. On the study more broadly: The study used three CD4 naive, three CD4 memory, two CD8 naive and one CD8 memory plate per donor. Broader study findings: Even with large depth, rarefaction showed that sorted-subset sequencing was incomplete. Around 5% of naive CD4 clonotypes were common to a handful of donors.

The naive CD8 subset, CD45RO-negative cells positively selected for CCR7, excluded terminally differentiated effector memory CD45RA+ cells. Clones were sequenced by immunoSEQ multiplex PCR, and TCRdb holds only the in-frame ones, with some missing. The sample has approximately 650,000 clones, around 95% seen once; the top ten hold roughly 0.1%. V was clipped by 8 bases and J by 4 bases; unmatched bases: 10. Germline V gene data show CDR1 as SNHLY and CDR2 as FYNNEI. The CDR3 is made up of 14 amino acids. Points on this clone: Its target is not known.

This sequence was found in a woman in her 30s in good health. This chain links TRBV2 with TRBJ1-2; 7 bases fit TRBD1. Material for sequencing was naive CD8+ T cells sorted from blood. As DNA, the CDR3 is TGTGCCAGCCGACAGGGCTCAGGGGGCTATGGCTACACCTTC. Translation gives CASRQGSGGYGYTF.